The 2 T cell receptor beta chains given below trace back to one sample, sequenced in a study of identical twins. TCRdb analysed the 5' RACE reads with MiXCR anew, one entry per CDR3 protein. The table lists 400,000 to 550,000 distinct CDR3 sequences, 14% of them singletons, with approximately 0.98% in the top ten. This sample also belongs to another study, concerning yellow fever vaccine responses in identical twins.

Sample: CD4+ T cells sorted from blood. The receptors were gathered from a young woman in good health.

V and J are TRBV5-1 and TRBJ2-5, with D possibly matching TRBD2 (5 bases). Germline V gives CDR1 SGHRS, CDR2 YFSETQ. The CDR3 runs to 15 residues. V lost 0 bases, J lost 1 base, and 10 bases lay in between. In DNA, the CDR3 is TGCGCCAGCAGCTTGGCCCGGGGAATCCAAGAGACCCAGTACTTC. This gives the protein CASSLARGIQETQYF.

In this sample, this clonotype turned up many times. V usage is TRBV15 and J usage is TRBJ2-3; 7 bases fit TRBD1. Germline trimming cut 0 bases from V and 6 bases from J; bases unmatched to any gene: 3. The CDR3 runs to 14 residues. Germline loops: CDR1 LNHNV, CDR2 YYDKDF (reference sequence). The CDR3 nucleotides read TGTGCCACCAGCAGAGATCTAGGGGGCGATACGCAGTATTTT. Translating it yields CATSRDLGGDTQYF. Combining the CDR3 with reference TRBV15 and TRBJ2-3 gives the whole variable domain DAMVIQNPRYQVTQFGKPVTLSCSQTLNHNVMYWYQQKSSQAPKLLFHYYDKDFNNEADTPDNFQSRRPNTSFCFLDIRSPGLGDTAMYLCATSRDLGGDTQYFGPGTRLTVL.